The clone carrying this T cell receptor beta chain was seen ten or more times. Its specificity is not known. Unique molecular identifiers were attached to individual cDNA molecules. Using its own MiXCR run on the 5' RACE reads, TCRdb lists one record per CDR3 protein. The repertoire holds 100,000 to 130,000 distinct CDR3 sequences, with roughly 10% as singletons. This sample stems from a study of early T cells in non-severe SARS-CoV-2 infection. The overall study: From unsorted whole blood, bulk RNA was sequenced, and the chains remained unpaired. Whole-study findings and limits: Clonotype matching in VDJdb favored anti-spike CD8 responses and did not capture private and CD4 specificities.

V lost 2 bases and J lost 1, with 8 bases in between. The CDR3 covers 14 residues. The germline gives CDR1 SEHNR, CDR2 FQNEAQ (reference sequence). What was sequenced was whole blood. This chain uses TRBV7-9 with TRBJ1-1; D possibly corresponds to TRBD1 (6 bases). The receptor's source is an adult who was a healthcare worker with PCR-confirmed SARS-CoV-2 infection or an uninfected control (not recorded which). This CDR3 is CASSLSTGNTEAFF. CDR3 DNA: TGTGCCAGCAGCTTATCGACAGGGAACACTGAAGCTTTCTTT.